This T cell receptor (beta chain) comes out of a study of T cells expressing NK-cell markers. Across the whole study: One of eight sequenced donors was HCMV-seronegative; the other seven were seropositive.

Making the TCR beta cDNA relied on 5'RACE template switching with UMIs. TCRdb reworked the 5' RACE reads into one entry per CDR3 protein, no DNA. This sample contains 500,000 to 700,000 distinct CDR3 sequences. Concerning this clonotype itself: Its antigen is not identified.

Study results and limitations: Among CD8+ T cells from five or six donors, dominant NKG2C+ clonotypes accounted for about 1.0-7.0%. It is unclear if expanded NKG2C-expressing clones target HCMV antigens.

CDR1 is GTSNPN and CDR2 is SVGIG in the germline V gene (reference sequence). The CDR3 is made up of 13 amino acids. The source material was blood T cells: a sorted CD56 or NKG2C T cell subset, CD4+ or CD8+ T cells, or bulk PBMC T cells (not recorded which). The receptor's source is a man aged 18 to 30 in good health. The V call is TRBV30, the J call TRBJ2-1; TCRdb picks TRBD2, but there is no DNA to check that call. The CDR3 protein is CAWSQTLAERQFF.